The source of this T cell receptor beta chain is a study of blood T cells in healthy people across ages. Findings of the study overall: Both higher diversity and more naive CD4+ cells marked long-lived donors when set against aged donors. From one million sequenced T cells, diversity estimates were lower bounds. Older age went with lower TCR beta diversity per million T cells, in a roughly linear way.

On this clonotype itself: What it binds is unknown.

PBMCs numbering at least 7 million were isolated per sample. Germline V lookup: CDR1 MGHRA, CDR2 YSYEKL. The V end lost 1 base, the J end lost 3 bases, and 13 bases lay between the germline ends. The CDR3 covers 15 residues. Next came a second PCR, run for about 6 to 12 cycles, which used a sample-barcoded 5' primer along with a J-beta primer mix. Via MiXCR, TCRdb re-called the 5' RACE reads, giving one row per CDR3 protein. The table records fewer than 950,000 distinct CDR3 sequences, approximately 55% of them present only once. Sequencing was carried out using blood. This sequence was found in an elderly man in good health. The chain links TRBV4-1 to TRBJ2-7; D call uncertain. DNA for the CDR3: TGCGCCAGCAGCCAAGGAGGAGCCTCCCTCTACGAGCAGTACTTC. This gives the protein CASSQGGASLYEQYF.